This is a list of T cell receptor beta chains from one sample in a study of blood T cell repertoires in COVID-19. TCRdb's copy holds only in-frame clones and misses some; the assay was immunoSEQ multiplex PCR. The sample lists some 240,000 clones, approximately 80% occurring once. Sequencing input: peripheral blood. These receptors were taken from a woman between 40 and 55 years old who had recovered from COVID-19. CDR3s include the opening cysteine and the closing phenylalanine or tryptophan. Each record gives: V gene, clone size, D gene, J gene, CDR3 protein, CDR3 DNA. A D gene is named only where the DNA matches it firmly. Rows give clone size only sometimes, using once, few, many, or a class for an expanded clone.

>TRBV6-5|few|TRBD1|TRBJ1-1
CASSYDRGAEAFF
TGTGCCAGCAGTTACGACAGGGGTGCTGAAGCTTTCTTT
>TRBV29-1|.|TRBD2|TRBJ2-1
CSVERGAGGPNEQFF
TGCAGCGTTGAAAGGGGAGCGGGGGGGCCAAATGAGCAGTTCTTC
>TRBV19|.|TRBD1|TRBJ1-5
CASRHGGTGGSGNQPQHF
TGTGCCAGTAGGCATGGGGGGACAGGGGGCTCTGGCAATCAGCCCCAGCATTTT
>TRBV5-5|.|.|TRBJ2-1
CASSLMAARSYNEQFF
TGTGCCAGCAGCTTGATGGCCGCTCGCTCCTACAATGAGCAGTTCTTC
>TRBV7-2|.|.|TRBJ2-2
CASSLAGIGTGELFF
TGTGCCAGCAGCCTGGCAGGGATTGGCACCGGGGAGCTGTTTTTT
>TRBV5-1|.|TRBD2|TRBJ2-3
CASSLESGGTDTQYF
TGCGCCAGCAGCTTGGAGTCGGGGGGGACAGATACGCAGTATTTT
>TRBV3-1/TRBV3-2|.|TRBD2|TRBJ2-5
CASSPAGGSGGPGETQYF
TGTGCCAGCAGCCCCGCGGGAGGTAGCGGGGGGCCCGGCGAGACCCAGTACTTC
>TRBV9|.|.|TRBJ1-6
CASSVDGRGSSPLHF
TGTGCCAGCAGCGTAGATGGCAGGGGATCATCACCCCTCCACTTT
>TRBV11-2|few|TRBD2|TRBJ2-5
CASSTGRGVTQYF
TGTGCCAGCAGCACCGGACGGGGGGTGACCCAGTACTTC
>TRBV19|.|TRBD1|TRBJ1-1
CASTMGQGMNTEAFF
TGTGCCAGTACCATGGGACAGGGGATGAACACTGAAGCTTTCTTT
>TRBV10-1|.|.|TRBJ2-1
CASSDRNEQFF
TGCGCCAGCAGTGACCGCAATGAGCAGTTCTTC
>TRBV2|once|.|TRBJ2-7
CASSITDYEQYF
TGTGCCAGCAGTATAACAGACTACGAGCAGTACTTC
>TRBV19|few|.|TRBJ2-7
CASSYQANGYEQYF
TGTGCCAGTAGTTATCAGGCTAATGGCTACGAGCAGTACTTC
>TRBV10-1|.|.|TRBJ2-3
CASSEAKGRTDTQYF
TGCGCCAGCAGTGAGGCTAAGGGGCGCACAGATACGCAGTATTTT
>TRBV7-2|.|TRBD2|TRBJ2-5
CASSFQPSGGQETQYF
TGTGCCAGCAGCTTTCAGCCTAGCGGGGGACAAGAGACCCAGTACTTC
>TRBV27|.|TRBD2|TRBJ2-7
CASSRAGDLFEQYF
TGTGCCAGCAGTCGAGCGGGAGACCTTTTCGAGCAGTACTTC
>TRBV7-3|once|.|TRBJ2-3
CASSYLANTDTQYF
TGTGCCAGCAGCTATCTAGCGAACACAGATACGCAGTATTTT
>TRBV18|.|TRBD1|TRBJ1-5
CASSPGTGDQPQHF
TGTGCCAGCTCACCGGGGACAGGGGATCAGCCCCAGCATTTT